This paragraph reports one T cell receptor (beta chain). Its antigen specificity is not known. Base qualities were left out, and no much larger clone turns up one base away. The data were obtained in a study of cytomegalovirus exposure and HLA in healthy donors (dated by TCRdb to the late 2010s). Notes on the research overall: A later analysis indicated that the 130 or so validation repertoires were generated on the platform also employed for the 700 or so repertoires of the first cohort. The study aimed to test whether cataloging public T cell receptors could reveal signatures of past pathogen exposure. Along with the roughly 700-subject first cohort, a separate validation cohort of approximately 110 different subjects was used. High-throughput TCR immunosequencing, statistical association of individual TCRs with disease status, and machine learning were combined to predict cytomegalovirus infection status.

The receptor library was made with the immunoSEQ multiplex PCR assay. As for how the authors treated the data: A statistical classification framework was developed to diagnose cytomegalovirus status using the catalog of TCR beta chain sequences. TCRdb mirrors the immuneACCESS table, restricted to in-frame sequences. Some clones are absent from its copies; in checked studies, under half trace to an unresolved V gene, and the reason for the others is unknown. D and trimming come from the DNA, and the V and J calls and clone size come from that table. The sample includes 40,000 to 55,000 clones, with over 75% observed a single time. In total, the top ten clones hold over 6.5% of the sample. Beyond this particular receptor, the publication reports: A later analysis had no HLA typing for the validation cohort, so co-occurrence there was scored across all 130 or so repertoires. A later analysis found that TCRs clustered in the first cohort also tended to co-occur in the 120 validation repertoires, with approximately 94% of cluster scores above 0. The study gave a list of around 170 TCR beta chains associated with cytomegalovirus. In vitro tests confirmed that a few of the cytomegalovirus-associated TCR beta chains recognize cytomegalovirus antigens. Most TCR sequences were seen in very few donors, while some public TCRs were found in many individuals. The classifier was reported to diagnose cytomegalovirus status with high specificity and sensitivity in both the original and validation cohorts. According to the authors, the approach could potentially be generalized to other disease states and immunological phenotypes.

Via the germline V gene (reference sequence), CDR1 is MNHEY and CDR2 SMNVEV. Trimming takes 7 bases from V and 4 bases from J, and the germline ends sit 13 bases apart. The CDR3 spans 13 residues, from the cysteine through the phenylalanine. The kept DNA is CDR3 alone, 39 bases in frame from the first base. The donors belonged to the validation cohort of 90 to 150 subjects, which was separate from the approximately 700-subject first cohort. The source is a woman in her twenties or thirties in good health and CMV-seronegative. The V gene is TRBV27 and the J gene is TRBJ1-2; 5 matching bases give a weak D call of TRBD1. The specimen was PBMCs. Here is the DNA: TGTGCCAGCATGGGGCGTGAGCCCTATGGCTACACCTTC. Translation gives CASMGREPYGYTF.